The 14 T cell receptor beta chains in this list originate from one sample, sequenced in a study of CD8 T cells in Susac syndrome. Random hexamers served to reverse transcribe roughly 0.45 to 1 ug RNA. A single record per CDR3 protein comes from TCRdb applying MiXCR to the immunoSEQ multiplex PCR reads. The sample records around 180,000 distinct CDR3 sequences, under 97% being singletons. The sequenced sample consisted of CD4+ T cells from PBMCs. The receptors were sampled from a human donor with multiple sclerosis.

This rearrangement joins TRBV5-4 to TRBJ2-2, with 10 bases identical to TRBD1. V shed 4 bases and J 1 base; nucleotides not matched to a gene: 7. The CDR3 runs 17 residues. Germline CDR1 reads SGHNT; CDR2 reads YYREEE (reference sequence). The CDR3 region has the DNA TGTGCCAGCAGCGACCAGGACAGGGGGATGAACACCGGGGAGCTGTTTTTT. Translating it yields CASSDQDRGMNTGELFF.

This CDR3 is CASSQGTNNEQFF. The DNA of the CDR3 is TGTGCCAGCAGCCAGGGTACCAACAATGAGCAGTTCTTC. The chain links TRBV12-3 or TRBV12-4 to TRBJ2-1, with D possibly being TRBD1 (5 bases). Deletions cut 6 bases from V and 5 bases from J, with 11 bases between. The CDR3 is 13 residues long.

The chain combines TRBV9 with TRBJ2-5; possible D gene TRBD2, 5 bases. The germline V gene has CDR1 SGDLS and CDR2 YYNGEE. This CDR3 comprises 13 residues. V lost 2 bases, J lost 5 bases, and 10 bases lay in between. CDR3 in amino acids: CASSVAGVETQYF. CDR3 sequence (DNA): TGTGCCAGCAGCGTTGCCGGGGTGGAGACCCAGTACTTC.

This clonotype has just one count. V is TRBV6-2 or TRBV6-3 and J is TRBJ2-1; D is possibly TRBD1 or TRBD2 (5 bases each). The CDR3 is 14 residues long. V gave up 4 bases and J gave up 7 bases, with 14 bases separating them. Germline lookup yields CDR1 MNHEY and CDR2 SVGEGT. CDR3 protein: CASSWFGGVNEQFF. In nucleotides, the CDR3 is TGTGCCAGCAGTTGGTTTGGGGGAGTGAATGAGCAGTTCTTC.

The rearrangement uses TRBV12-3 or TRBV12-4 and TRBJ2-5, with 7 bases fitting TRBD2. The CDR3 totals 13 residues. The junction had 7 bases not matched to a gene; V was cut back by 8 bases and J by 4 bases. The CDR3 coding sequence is TGTGCCAGCGGAGCGGGGTTAGGAGAGACCCAGTACTTC. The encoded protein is CASGAGLGETQYF.

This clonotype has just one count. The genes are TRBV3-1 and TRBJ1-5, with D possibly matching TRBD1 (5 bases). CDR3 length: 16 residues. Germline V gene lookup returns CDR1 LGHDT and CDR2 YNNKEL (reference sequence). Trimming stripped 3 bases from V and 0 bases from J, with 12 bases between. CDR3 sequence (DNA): TGTGCCAGCAGCCACCCCGGCAGGGTTAGCAATCAGCCCCAGCATTTT. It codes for CASSHPGRVSNQPQHF.

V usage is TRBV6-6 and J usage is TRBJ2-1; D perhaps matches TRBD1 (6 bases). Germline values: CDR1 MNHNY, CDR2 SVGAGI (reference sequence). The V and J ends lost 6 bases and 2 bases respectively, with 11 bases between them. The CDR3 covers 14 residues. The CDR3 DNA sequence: TGTGCCAGCAGCCAACAGGGACCCTACAATGAGCAGTTCTTC. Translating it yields CASSQQGPYNEQFF.

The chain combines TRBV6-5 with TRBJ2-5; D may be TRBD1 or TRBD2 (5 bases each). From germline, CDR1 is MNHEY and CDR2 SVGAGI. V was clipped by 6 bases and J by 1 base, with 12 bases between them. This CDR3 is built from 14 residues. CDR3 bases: TGTGCCAGCAGGGGGGTTGGGAGCCAAGAGACCCAGTACTTC. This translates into CASRGVGSQETQYF.

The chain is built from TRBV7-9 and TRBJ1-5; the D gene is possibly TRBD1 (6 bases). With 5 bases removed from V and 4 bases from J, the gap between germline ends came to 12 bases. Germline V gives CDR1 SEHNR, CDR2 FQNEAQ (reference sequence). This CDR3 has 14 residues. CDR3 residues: CASSLTGQNQPQHF. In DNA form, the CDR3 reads TGTGCCAGCAGCCTGACAGGCCAAAATCAGCCCCAGCATTTT.

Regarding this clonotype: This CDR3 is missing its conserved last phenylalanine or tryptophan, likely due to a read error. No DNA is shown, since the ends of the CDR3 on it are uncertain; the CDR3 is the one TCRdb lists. CDR3 in amino acids: CSARDNRRGVL. The chain joins TRBV20-1 to TRBJ1-1; the table calls TRBD1, which could not be checked here. Germline CDR1 DFQATT, CDR2 SNEGSKA (reference sequence). Counting both end residues, the CDR3 totals 11 amino acids.

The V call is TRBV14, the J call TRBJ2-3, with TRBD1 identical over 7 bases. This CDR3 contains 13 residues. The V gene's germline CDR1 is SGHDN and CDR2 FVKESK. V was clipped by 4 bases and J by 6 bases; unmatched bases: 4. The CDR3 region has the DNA TGTGCCAGCAGCCGCGGACAGGTGGATACGCAGTATTTT. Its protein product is CASSRGQVDTQYF.

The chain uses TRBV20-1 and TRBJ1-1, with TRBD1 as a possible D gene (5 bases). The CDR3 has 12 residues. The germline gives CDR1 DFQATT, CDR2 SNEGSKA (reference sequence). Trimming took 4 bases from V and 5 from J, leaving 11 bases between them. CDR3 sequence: CSATLGDTEAFF. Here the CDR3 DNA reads TGCAGTGCTACTTTAGGGGATACTGAAGCTTTCTTT.

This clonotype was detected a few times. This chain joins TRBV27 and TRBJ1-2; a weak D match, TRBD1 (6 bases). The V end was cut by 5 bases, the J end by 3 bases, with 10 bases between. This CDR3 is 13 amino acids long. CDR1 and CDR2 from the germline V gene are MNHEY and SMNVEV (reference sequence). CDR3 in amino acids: CASSLRGDYGYTF. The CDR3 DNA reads TGTGCCAGCAGTCTCAGGGGTGACTATGGCTACACCTTC.

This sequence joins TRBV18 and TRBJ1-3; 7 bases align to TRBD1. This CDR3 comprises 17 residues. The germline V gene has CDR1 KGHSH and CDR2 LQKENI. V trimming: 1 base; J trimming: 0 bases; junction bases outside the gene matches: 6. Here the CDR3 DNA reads TGTGCCAGCTCACCACTAGGACAGGCGAACTCTGGAAACACCATATATTTT. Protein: CASSPLGQANSGNTIYF.